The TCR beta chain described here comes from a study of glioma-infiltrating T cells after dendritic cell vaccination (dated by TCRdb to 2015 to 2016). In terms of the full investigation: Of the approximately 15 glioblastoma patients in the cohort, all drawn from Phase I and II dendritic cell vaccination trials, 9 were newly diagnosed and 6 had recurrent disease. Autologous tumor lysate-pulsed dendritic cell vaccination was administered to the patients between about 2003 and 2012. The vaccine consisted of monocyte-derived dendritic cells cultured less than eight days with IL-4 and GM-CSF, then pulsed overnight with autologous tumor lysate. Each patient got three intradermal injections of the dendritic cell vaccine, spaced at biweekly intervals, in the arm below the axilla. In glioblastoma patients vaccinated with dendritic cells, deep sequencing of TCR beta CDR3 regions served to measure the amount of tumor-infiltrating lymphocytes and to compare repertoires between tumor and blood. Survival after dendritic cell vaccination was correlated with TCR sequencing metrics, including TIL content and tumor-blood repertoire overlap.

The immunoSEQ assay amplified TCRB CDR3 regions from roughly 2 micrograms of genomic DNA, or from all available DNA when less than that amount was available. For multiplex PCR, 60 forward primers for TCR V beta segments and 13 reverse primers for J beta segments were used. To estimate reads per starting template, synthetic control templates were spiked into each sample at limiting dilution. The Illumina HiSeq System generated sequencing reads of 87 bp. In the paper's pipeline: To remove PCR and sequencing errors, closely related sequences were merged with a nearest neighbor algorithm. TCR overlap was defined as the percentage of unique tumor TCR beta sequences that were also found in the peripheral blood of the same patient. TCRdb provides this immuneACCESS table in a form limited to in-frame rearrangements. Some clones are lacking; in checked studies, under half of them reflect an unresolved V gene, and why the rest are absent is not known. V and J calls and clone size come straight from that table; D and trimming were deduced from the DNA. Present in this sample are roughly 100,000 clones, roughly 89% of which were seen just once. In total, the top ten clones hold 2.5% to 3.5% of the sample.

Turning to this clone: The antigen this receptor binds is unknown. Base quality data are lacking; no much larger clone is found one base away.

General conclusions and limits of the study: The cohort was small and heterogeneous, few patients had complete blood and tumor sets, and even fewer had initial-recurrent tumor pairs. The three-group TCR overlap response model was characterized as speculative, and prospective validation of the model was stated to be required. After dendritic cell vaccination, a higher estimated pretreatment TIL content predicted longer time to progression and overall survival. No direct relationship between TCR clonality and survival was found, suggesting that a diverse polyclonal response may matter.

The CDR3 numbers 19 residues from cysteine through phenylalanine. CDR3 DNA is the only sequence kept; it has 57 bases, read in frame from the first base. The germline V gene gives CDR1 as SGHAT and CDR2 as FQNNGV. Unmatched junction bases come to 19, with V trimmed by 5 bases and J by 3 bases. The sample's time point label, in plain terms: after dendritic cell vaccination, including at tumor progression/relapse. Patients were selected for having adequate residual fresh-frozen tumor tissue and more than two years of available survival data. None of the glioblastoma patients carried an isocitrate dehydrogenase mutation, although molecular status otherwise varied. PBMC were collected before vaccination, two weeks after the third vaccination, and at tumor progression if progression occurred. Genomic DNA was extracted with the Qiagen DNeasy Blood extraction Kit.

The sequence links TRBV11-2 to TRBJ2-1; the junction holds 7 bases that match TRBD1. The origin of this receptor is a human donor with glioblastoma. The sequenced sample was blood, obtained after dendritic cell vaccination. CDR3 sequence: CASSPYPTKRQGYYNEQFF. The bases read TGTGCCAGCAGCCCATACCCGACGAAGAGACAGGGCTACTACAATGAGCAGTTCTTC.